A single sample gave rise to the 31 T cell receptor beta chains below, sequenced in a study of blood T cell repertoires in COVID-19. The protocol was immunoSEQ multiplex PCR, while the TCRdb copy is restricted to in-frame clones and leaves out a portion. The table shows approximately 150,000 clones, with about 83% occurring only once. The specimen sequenced was PBMCs or T cells enriched from blood (not recorded which). The receptors derive from a woman between 45 and 65 years old with acute COVID-19.

The chain has TRBV14 and TRBJ1-2; D gene ambiguous. Germline V CDR1 and CDR2: SGHDN, FVKESK. V shed 4 bases and J shed 2 bases, with 5 bases lying between them. This CDR3 contains 12 residues. CDR3 DNA sequence: TGTGCCAGCAGCCGTCAGAACTATGGCTACACCTTC. This codes for CASSRQNYGYTF. Using reference TRBV14 and TRBJ1-2 for the parts outside the CDR3, the full variable domain is EAGVTQFPSHSVIEKGQTVTLRCDPISGHDNLYWYRRVMGKEIKFLLHFVKESKQDESGMPNNRFLAERTGGTYSTLKVQPAELEDSGVYFCASSRQNYGYTFGSGTRLTVV.

The J gene is TRBJ2-5, the V gene TRBV27; the D is unclear. V shed 5 bases and J shed 4 bases, with 11 bases lying between them. CDR3 length: 13 residues. Germline CDR1 reads MNHEY; CDR2 reads SMNVEV (reference sequence). The chain's CDR3 is CASSPTSVETQYF. CDR3 nucleotides: TGTGCCAGCAGTCCTACCAGCGTAGAGACCCAGTACTTC.

This sequence joins TRBV7-2 and TRBJ1-3, with no clear D. The CDR3 has 17 residues. V was trimmed by 1 base and J by 4 bases, leaving 17 bases between them. CDR1 SGHTA and CDR2 FQGNSA come from the germline V gene. The chain's CDR3 is CASSLVAGIRTGNTIYF. CDR3 DNA sequence: TGTGCCAGCAGCTTAGTAGCGGGTATTAGAACCGGAAACACCATATATTTT.

The genes are TRBV5-3 and TRBJ2-1; D gene ambiguous. TRBV5-3 is an ORF, with its function uncertain. Trimming removed 0 bases from V and 0 bases from J, with 7 bases in between. This CDR3 is 15 amino acids long. CDR3 in DNA: TGTGCCAGAAGCTTGGTGACAATCTCCTACAATGAGCAGTTCTTC. It encodes CARSLVTISYNEQFF.

V is TRBV27 and J is TRBJ1-1, with 7 positions matching TRBD1. This CDR3 has 14 amino acids. Unmatched junction bases numbered 3, after V lost 5 bases and J lost 0 bases. The germline CDR1 and CDR2 sequences are MNHEY and SMNVEV (reference sequence). The CDR3 loop is CASSRQGVNTEAFF. For the CDR3, the DNA is TGTGCCAGCAGTCGGCAGGGGGTGAACACTGAAGCTTTCTTT.

This CDR3 reads CASSFSGGGPSTQYF. The CDR3 DNA follows: TGTGCCAGCAGCTTCTCGGGGGGAGGGCCTAGTACGCAGTATTTT. The chain combines TRBV7-2 with TRBJ2-3; 7 nucleotides match TRBD2. V shed 3 bases and J 8 bases; nucleotides not matched to a gene: 11. The CDR3 length is 15 residues. The V gene's germline CDR1 is SGHTA and CDR2 FQGNSA.

The V call is TRBV6-1, the J call TRBJ1-1; the match to TRBD1 covers 8 bases. V lost 2 bases, J lost 5 bases, and 7 bases stayed unmatched. The CDR3 extends over 15 amino acids. Germline lookup yields CDR1 MNHNS and CDR2 SASEGT. CDR3: CASSEQGARRTEAFF. In DNA form, the CDR3 reads TGTGCCAGCAGTGAACAGGGGGCGAGGCGGACTGAAGCTTTCTTT.

This clone has at least ten counts. Other DNA variants within this sample encode the same CDR3. This chain links TRBV3-1 (or the pseudogene TRBV3-2) with TRBJ2-7, with D perhaps TRBD2 (5 bases). V lost 1 base to trimming and J lost 2 bases, with 6 bases between them. Germline V gene sequence: CDR1 LGHDT, CDR2 YNNKEL (reference sequence). CDR3 length equals 13 residues. The CDR3 region is CASSQGGAYEQYF. The CDR3 region has the DNA TGTGCCAGCAGCCAAGGGGGAGCCTACGAGCAGTACTTC.

This clone was counted a single time. V usage is TRBV7-2 and J usage is TRBJ1-4, with 9 bases fitting TRBD1. The CDR3 has 16 residues. Germline V lookup: CDR1 SGHTA, CDR2 FQGNSA. Germline trimming cut 0 bases from V and 5 bases from J; bases unmatched to any gene: 4. CDR3 DNA: TGTGCCAGCAGCTTAGCGGTGGGGACAGGGAATGAAAAACTGTTTTTT. Amino acid sequence: CASSLAVGTGNEKLFF.

The table lists this clone with a few counts. The chain couples TRBV13 to TRBJ2-7; D is unclear. Trimming stripped 5 bases from V and 3 bases from J, with 14 bases between. Germline V gene data show CDR1 as PRHDT and CDR2 as FYEKMQ (reference sequence). The CDR3 has 14 residues. CDR3: CASSQALGLYEQYF. DNA for the CDR3: TGTGCCAGCAGCCAAGCGTTAGGTCTCTACGAGCAGTACTTC.

The rearrangement uses TRBV3-1 (or the pseudogene TRBV3-2) and TRBJ2-5; 9 bases match TRBD1. Germline lookup yields CDR1 LGHDT and CDR2 YNNKEL (reference sequence). The length of the CDR3 is 17 residues. Trimming removed 6 bases from V and 2 bases from J; junction bases left unmatched: 13. CDR3 sequence: CASRLIKTGGPQETQYF. DNA of the CDR3: TGTGCCAGCAGATTAATAAAAACAGGGGGCCCACAAGAGACCCAGTACTTC.

The J gene is TRBJ1-1, the V gene TRBV27, with no clear D. Germline V CDR1 and CDR2: MNHEY, SMNVEV (reference sequence). The V end was cut by 2 bases, the J end by 2 bases, with 9 bases between. This CDR3 spans 14 amino acids. The CDR3 sequence: CASSLLGTNTEAFF. The DNA for the CDR3 is TGTGCCAGCAGTTTACTAGGAACCAACACTGAAGCTTTCTTT.

This clone was recorded a few times. The junction departs from the called germline gene at one end, perhaps through a read error. The rearrangement uses TRBV28 and TRBJ1-1; D may be TRBD1 (5 bases). CDR3 length: 12 residues. Germline CDR1 is MDHEN and CDR2 is SYDVKM. CDR3 coding DNA: TGTGCCAGCACTTTACCGGCCTCAGGGGCTTTCTTT. This translates into CASTLPASGAFF.

The chain has TRBV7-9 and TRBJ1-6; 8 bases are a match to TRBD1. Per the germline V gene, CDR1 is SEHNR and CDR2 is FQNEAQ (reference sequence). CDR3 size: 15 residues. The junction had 7 bases not matched to a gene; V was cut back by 5 bases and J by 7 bases. In DNA form, the CDR3 reads TGTGCCAGCAGCCCTCCGACAGGGGTGAATTCACCCCTCCACTTT. As protein: CASSPPTGVNSPLHF.

V is TRBV11-3 and J is TRBJ2-3; D is unresolved. The germline gives CDR1 SGHNT, CDR2 YENEEA. The CDR3 has 14 residues. V lost 8 bases and J 2 bases, leaving 14 bases between the germline ends. The CDR3 loop reads CASLGSRNTDTQYF. In nucleotides, the CDR3 is TGTGCCAGCCTCGGGTCAAGGAACACAGATACGCAGTATTTT.

This clone was observed a handful of times. Its ends do not fully match the called genes, so a read error is possible. V gene TRBV19 combines with J gene TRBJ1-1; TRBD1 might be the D (5 bases). The CDR3 runs 11 residues. Germline V CDR1 and CDR2: LNHDA, SQIVND (reference sequence). CDR3 sequence (DNA): TGTGCCTGTAGGGGAGGCACTGAAGCTTTCTTT. Translating it yields CACRGGTEAFF.

The chain employs TRBV19 and TRBJ1-5, with TRBD1 matching over 9 bases. The CDR3 runs 13 residues. CDR1 LNHDA and CDR2 SQIVND come from the germline V gene (reference sequence). The V gene end was trimmed by 9 bases and the J gene end by 9 bases; junction bases not matched to a gene: 9. The CDR3 DNA follows: TGTGCCAGCCGGGGACAGGGCGTAGGGCCCCAGCATTTT. It encodes CASRGQGVGPQHF.

This clone has only a few counts. The chain combines TRBV6-2 or TRBV6-3 with TRBJ2-2; no firm D call. Trimming shortened V by 2 bases and J by 7 bases, and 11 bases separated the two germline ends. The CDR3 loop spans 14 amino acids. Germline V lookup: CDR1 MNHEY, CDR2 SVGEGT. The CDR3 DNA is TGTGCCAGCAGTTACGTCGGAGTTGGCGGGGAGCTGTTTTTT. It is translated as CASSYVGVGGELFF.

This chain joins TRBV20-1 and TRBJ1-2, with 10 bases identical to TRBD1. Germline assignment: CDR1 DFQATT and CDR2 SNEGSKA (reference sequence). Trimming removed 6 bases from V and 4 bases from J; junction bases left unmatched: 8. CDR3 length equals 14 residues. The CDR3 nucleotides are TGCAGTGCCAGTAGGACAGGGGGTGGCTATGGCTACACCTTC. It yields the protein CSASRTGGGYGYTF.

V gene TRBV6-5 combines with J gene TRBJ1-2, with 11 nucleotides matching TRBD1. V shed 7 bases and J 8 bases; nucleotides not matched to a gene: 9. Per the germline V gene, CDR1 is MNHEY and CDR2 is SVGAGI. The CDR3 runs to 14 residues. This chain's CDR3 is CASMMRTGGGGYTF. CDR3 nucleotide sequence: TGTGCCAGCATGATGAGGACAGGGGGCGGCGGCTACACCTTC.

This chain joins TRBV4-2 and TRBJ2-3; the D gene is possibly TRBD2 (6 bases). V was trimmed by 1 base and J by 1 base, leaving 12 bases between them. The CDR3 contains 16 residues. CDR1 is LGHNA, CDR2 YNFKEQ, per germline. CDR3 protein: CASSQAAGLRTDTQYF. The CDR3 nucleotides are TGTGCCAGCAGCCAAGCGGCGGGATTGCGCACAGATACGCAGTATTTT.

The chain uses TRBV14 and TRBJ2-5; 9 positions agree with TRBD2. Trimming removed 4 bases from V and 0 bases from J; junction bases left unmatched: 9. The CDR3 has 17 amino acids. The germline gives CDR1 SGHDN, CDR2 FVKESK. The CDR3 coding sequence is TGTGCCAGCAGCCGTTCCAAGACTAGCGGTTACCAAGAGACCCAGTACTTC. It yields the protein CASSRSKTSGYQETQYF.

The chain is built from TRBV9 and TRBJ2-1; 9 nucleotides line up with TRBD1. V dropped 1 base and J dropped 3; count of bases not matched to a gene: 8. This CDR3 region has 17 residues. Per germline, CDR1 SGDLS and CDR2 YYNGEE. CDR3 sequence (DNA): TGTGCCAGCAGCGTAAGGATCCGGGACAGGGACTACAATGAGCAGTTCTTC. It codes for CASSVRIRDRDYNEQFF.

The chain uses TRBV9 and TRBJ2-3; D unclear. Between the trimmed V and J ends, which lost 3 bases and 0 bases, there was a span of 8 bases. This CDR3 spans 14 amino acids. Germline V gene data show CDR1 as SGDLS and CDR2 as YYNGEE. The CDR3, as DNA: TGTGCCAGCAGCGATCCAGCGAGCACAGATACGCAGTATTTT. The encoded protein is CASSDPASTDTQYF.

The gene calls are TRBV4-2 and TRBJ1-2, with D possibly being TRBD1 (6 bases). The CDR3 totals 15 residues. Germline assignment: CDR1 LGHNA and CDR2 YNFKEQ. With 1 base removed from V and 4 bases from J, the gap between germline ends came to 13 bases. The DNA for the CDR3 is TGTGCCAGCAGCCAAGGCAGGGGTATGAGCTATGGCTACACCTTC. This gives the protein CASSQGRGMSYGYTF.

V is TRBV7-8 and J is TRBJ2-1, with TRBD2 matching over 7 bases. The germline V gene has CDR1 SGHVS and CDR2 FQNEAQ. The V and J ends lost 1 base and 7 bases, in that order; junction bases with no gene match: 7. CDR3 length equals 15 residues. The CDR3 nucleotides read TGTGCCAGCAGCTTAGAACAAAGCGGGAAGAATGAGCAGTTCTTC. It is translated as CASSLEQSGKNEQFF.

The rearrangement links TRBV2 to TRBJ2-2, with D tentatively TRBD2 (6 bases). Germline V gives CDR1 SNHLY, CDR2 FYNNEI. V lost 6 bases, J lost 2 bases, and 10 bases lay in between. CDR3 length: 14 amino acids. The CDR3 DNA reads as TGTGCCAGCAGGGGGACTTCTAACACCGGGGAGCTGTTTTTT. The encoded protein is CASRGTSNTGELFF.

The V and J genes are TRBV2 and TRBJ1-5, with TRBD1 matching 7 bases. The CDR3 length is 15 residues. V dropped 4 bases and J dropped 0; count of bases not matched to a gene: 3. From germline, CDR1 is SNHLY and CDR2 FYNNEI. As DNA, the CDR3 is TGTGCCAGCAGTGGGGACAGCTTTAGCAATCAGCCCCAGCATTTT. It specifies CASSGDSFSNQPQHF.

V usage is TRBV2 and J usage is TRBJ2-1, with 14 bases identical to TRBD2. Losses at the gene ends were 7 bases for V and 9 bases for J; bases not matched to a gene: 11. This CDR3 has 16 residues. The V gene's germline CDR1 is SNHLY and CDR2 FYNNEI. The CDR3 bases are TGTGCCAGCAATCTGGGACTAGCGGGAGTTCTGGGTGAGCAGTTCTTC. It codes for CASNLGLAGVLGEQFF.

This clone was seen a single time. This chain uses TRBV7-9 with TRBJ1-4; the D gene is possibly TRBD1 (6 bases). Germline-derived CDR1 and CDR2 are SEHNR and FQNEAQ (reference sequence). This CDR3 spans 15 amino acids. With 2 bases removed from V and 8 bases from J, the gap between germline ends came to 15 bases. The chain's CDR3 is CASSLPGDISEKLFF. In nucleotides, the CDR3 is TGTGCCAGCAGCTTACCCGGGGACATTTCCGAAAAACTGTTTTTT.

The sample holds one count of this clone. This chain links TRBV27 with TRBJ2-1, with TRBD2 identical over 11 bases. CDR1 MNHEY and CDR2 SMNVEV come from the germline V gene (reference sequence). With 3 bases clipped from V and 6 bases from J, the junction kept 10 bases outside the gene matches. The CDR3 is 17 residues long. CDR3: CASSFRSSGRAGNEQFF. The CDR3 DNA sequence: TGTGCCAGCAGTTTCCGTAGTAGCGGGAGGGCGGGCAATGAGCAGTTCTTC.